The clone carrying this T cell receptor (beta chain) has a count of ten or more. The antigen is undetermined. The germline V gene encodes CDR1 SGHTA and CDR2 FQGTGA. Trimming removed 5 bases from V and 10 bases from J; junction bases left unmatched: 12. The CDR3 contains 16 residues. Constant-segment primers were used for 5'RACE, and the resulting TCR alpha and TCR beta cDNA libraries carried sample barcodes and UMIs. One entry per CDR3 protein, called by TCRdb with MiXCR from the 5' RACE reads. The table has some 130,000 distinct CDR3 sequences, 17% seen once; the top ten hold 5% to 5.5%. The source of the sample is a study of T-cell memory formation after mild COVID-19. Study-level results: CD4+ contracting clones were found mainly in CM and EM, and CD8+ ones in EMRA. A second wave expanding day 15 to 37 was CD4+-biased; contracting clones were balanced.

This chain links TRBV7-3 with TRBJ2-1, with 12 bases aligning to TRBD1. Sequencing was done on a sample of PBMCs or a T cell subset sorted from them (not recorded which). The sequence derives from a man aged 18 to 30 who had mild COVID-19 (a few samples of this study predate the infection). Cell type and time point are not known. The CDR3 region has the DNA TGTGCCAGCAGCCCCATCCCGGGACAGGGGGCTCGGGAGCAGTTCTTC. This codes for CASSPIPGQGAREQFF.